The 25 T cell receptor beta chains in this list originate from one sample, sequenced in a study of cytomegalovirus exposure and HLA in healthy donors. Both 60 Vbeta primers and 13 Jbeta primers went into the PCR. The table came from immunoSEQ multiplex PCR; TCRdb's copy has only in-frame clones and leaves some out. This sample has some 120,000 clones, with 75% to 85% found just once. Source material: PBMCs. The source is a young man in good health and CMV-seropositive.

The chain's CDR3 is CASSLGRSDIGYTF. The CDR3 DNA sequence: TGCGCCAGCAGCCTGGGCAGGTCGGACATAGGCTACACCTTC. The chain couples TRBV5-1 to TRBJ1-2, with D perhaps TRBD1 (5 bases). The CDR3 length is 14 residues. Germline CDR1 and CDR2: SGHRS and YFSETQ. V lost 4 bases to trimming and J lost 8 bases, with 18 bases between them.

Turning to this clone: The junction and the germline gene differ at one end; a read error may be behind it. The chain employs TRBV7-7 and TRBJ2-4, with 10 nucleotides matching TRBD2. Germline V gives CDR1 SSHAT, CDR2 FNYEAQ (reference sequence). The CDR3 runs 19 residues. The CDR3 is CASSPPDLAGALGKNSQYF. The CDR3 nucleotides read TGTGCTAGCAGCCCTCCGGATCTAGCGGGGGCCCTCGGCAAAAACAGTCAGTACTTC.

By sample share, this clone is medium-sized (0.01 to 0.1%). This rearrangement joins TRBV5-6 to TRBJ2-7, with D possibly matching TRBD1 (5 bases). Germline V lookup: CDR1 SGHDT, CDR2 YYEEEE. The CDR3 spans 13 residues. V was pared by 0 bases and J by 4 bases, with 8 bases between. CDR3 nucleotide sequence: TGTGCCAGCAGCTTGGTTCAGGGATACGAGCAGTACTTC. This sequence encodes CASSLVQGYEQYF.

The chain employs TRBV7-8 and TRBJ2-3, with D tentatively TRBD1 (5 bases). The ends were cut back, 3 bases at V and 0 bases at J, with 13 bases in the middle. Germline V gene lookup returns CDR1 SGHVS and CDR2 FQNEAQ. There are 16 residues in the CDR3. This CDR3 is CASSFQGFTSTDTQYF. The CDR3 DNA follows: TGTGCCAGCAGCTTTCAGGGATTCACTAGCACAGATACGCAGTATTTT.

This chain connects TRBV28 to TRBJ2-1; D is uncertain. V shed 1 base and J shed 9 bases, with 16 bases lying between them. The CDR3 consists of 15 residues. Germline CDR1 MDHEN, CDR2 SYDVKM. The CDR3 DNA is TGTGCCAGCAGTTTATTTACGGGTATAAGTATTGAGCAGTTCTTC. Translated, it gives CASSLFTGISIEQFF.

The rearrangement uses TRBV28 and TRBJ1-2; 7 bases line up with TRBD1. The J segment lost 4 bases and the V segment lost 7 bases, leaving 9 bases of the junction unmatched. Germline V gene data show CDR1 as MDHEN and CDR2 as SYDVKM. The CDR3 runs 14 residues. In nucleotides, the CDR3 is TGTGCCAGCACCTACCCGGGACAGATCTATGGCTACACCTTC. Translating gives CASTYPGQIYGYTF.

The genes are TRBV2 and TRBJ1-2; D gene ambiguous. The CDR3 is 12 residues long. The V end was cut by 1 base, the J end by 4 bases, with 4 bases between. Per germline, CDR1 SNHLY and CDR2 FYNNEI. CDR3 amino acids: CASSEDGYGYTF. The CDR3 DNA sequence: TGTGCCAGCAGTGAAGACGGCTATGGCTACACCTTC.

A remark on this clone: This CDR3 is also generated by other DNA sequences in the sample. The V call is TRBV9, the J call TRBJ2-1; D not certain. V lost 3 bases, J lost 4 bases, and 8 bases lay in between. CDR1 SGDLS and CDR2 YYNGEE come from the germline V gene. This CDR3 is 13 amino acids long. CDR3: CASSDGGYNEQFF. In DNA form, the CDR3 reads TGTGCCAGCAGCGACGGCGGATACAATGAGCAGTTCTTC.

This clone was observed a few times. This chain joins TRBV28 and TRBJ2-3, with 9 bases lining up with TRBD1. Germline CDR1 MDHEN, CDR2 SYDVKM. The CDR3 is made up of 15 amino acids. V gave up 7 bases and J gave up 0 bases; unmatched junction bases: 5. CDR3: CASNLQGASTDTQYF. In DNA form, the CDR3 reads TGTGCCAGCAACCTACAGGGGGCTAGCACAGATACGCAGTATTTT.

The CDR3 DNA reads as TGCGCCAGCAGCCAAGGACTTGGGGGGACGGCACCCCTCCACTTT. This gives the protein CASSQGLGGTAPLHF. The chain recombines TRBV4-3 with TRBJ1-6; D is possibly TRBD1 (5 bases). The V end lost 1 base, the J end lost 11 bases, and 15 bases lay between the germline ends. CDR3 length equals 15 residues. Germline-derived CDR1 and CDR2 are LGHNA and YSLEER.

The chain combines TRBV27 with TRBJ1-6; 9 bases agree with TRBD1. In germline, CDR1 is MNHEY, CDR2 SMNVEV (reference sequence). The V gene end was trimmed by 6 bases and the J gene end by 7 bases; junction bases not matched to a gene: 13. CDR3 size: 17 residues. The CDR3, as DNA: TGTGCCAGCAGCCACCTCCGGGACAGGGTATGGAATTCACCCCTCCACTTT. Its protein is CASSHLRDRVWNSPLHF.

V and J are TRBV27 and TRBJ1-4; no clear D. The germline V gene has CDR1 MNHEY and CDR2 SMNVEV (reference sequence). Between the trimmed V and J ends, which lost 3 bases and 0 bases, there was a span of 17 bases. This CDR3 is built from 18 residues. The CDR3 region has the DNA TGTGCCAGCAGTTTCAAATGGGGAGGAGTTGCAACTAATGAAAAACTGTTTTTT. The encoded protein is CASSFKWGGVATNEKLFF.

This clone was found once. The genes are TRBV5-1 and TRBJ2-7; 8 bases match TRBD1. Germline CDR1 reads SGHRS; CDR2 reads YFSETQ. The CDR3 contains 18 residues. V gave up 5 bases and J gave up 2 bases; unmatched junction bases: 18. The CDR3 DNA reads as TGCGCCAGCAGAGCCGTAGGTGGGACAGGTCTTATCCCCTACGAGCAGTACTTC. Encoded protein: CASRAVGGTGLIPYEQYF.

CDR3 loop: CASSTGPQPQHF. The CDR3 region has the DNA TGTGCCAGCAGCACCGGTCCTCAGCCCCAGCATTTT. The chain recombines TRBV7-9 with TRBJ1-5; no firm D call. Germline-derived CDR1 and CDR2 are SEHNR and FQNEAQ (reference sequence). The V and J ends lost 5 bases and 6 bases respectively, with 8 bases between them. CDR3 length: 12 amino acids.

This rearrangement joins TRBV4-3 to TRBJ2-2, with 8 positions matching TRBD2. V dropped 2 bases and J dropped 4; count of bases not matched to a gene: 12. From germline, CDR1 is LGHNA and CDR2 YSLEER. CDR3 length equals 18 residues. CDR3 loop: CASSQNFGLAPGTGELFF. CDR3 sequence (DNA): TGCGCCAGCAGCCAAAATTTTGGACTAGCCCCAGGCACCGGGGAGCTGTTTTTT.

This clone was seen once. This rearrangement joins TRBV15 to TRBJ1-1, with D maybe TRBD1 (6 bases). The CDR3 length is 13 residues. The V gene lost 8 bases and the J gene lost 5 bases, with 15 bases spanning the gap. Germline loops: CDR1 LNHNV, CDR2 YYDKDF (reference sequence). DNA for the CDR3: TGTGCCACCGTACAGGGATACGATACTGAAGCTTTCTTT. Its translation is CATVQGYDTEAFF.

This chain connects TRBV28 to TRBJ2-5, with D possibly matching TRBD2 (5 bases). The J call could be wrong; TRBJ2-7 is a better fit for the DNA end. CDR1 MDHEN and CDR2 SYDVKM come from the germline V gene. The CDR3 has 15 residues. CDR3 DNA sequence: TGTGCCAGCAGTTTAATATCGGGCGGGCGTTACGAGCAGTACTTC. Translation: CASSLISGGRYEQYF.

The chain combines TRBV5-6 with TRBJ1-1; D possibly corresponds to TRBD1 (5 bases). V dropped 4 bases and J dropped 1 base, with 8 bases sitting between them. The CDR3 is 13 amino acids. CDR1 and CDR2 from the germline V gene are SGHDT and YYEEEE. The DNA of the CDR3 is TGTGCCAGCAGCCGGGGGGGGAACACTGAAGCTTTCTTT. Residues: CASSRGGNTEAFF.

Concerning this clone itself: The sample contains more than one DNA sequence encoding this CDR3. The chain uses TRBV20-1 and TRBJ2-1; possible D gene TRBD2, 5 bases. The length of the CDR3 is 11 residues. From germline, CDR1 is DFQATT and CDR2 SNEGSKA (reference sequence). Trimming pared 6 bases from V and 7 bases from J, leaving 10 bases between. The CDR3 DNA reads TGCAGTGCCAGTCGCGGGAATGAGCAGTTCTTC. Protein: CSASRGNEQFF.

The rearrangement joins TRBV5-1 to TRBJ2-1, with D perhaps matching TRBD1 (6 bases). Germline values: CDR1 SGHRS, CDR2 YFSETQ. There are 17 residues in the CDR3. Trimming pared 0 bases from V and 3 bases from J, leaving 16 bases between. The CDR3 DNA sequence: TGCGCCAGCAGCTTGGCCCCATCGACAGGAATCTACAATGAGCAGTTCTTC. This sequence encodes CASSLAPSTGIYNEQFF.

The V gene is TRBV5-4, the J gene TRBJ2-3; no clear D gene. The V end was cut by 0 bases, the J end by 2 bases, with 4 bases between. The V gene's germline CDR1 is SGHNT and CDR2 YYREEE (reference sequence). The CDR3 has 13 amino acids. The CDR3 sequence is CASSLVYTDTQYF. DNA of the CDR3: TGTGCCAGCAGCTTGGTTTACACAGATACGCAGTATTTT.

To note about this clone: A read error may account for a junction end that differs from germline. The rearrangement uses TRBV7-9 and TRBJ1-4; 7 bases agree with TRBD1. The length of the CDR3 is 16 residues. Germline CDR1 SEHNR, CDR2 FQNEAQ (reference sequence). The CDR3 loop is CSSSLGLRGQGEKLFF. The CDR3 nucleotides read TGTTCCAGCAGCTTAGGGCTAAGGGGGCAGGGTGAAAAACTGTTTTTT.

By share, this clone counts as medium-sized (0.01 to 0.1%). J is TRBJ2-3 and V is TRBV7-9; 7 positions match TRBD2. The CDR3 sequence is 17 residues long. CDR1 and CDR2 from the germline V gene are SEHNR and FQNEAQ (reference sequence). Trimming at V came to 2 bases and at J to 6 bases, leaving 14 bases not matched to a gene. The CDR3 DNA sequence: TGTGCCAGCAGCTTACGGGCCGATACTAGCGTAGAGGATACGCAGTATTTT. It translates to CASSLRADTSVEDTQYF. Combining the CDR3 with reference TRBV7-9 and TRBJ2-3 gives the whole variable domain DTGVSQNPRHKITKRGQNVTFRCDPISEHNRLYWYRQTLGQGPEFLTYFQNEAQLEKSRLLSDRFSAERPKGSFSTLEIQRTEQGDSAMYLCASSLRADTSVEDTQYFGPGTRLTVL.

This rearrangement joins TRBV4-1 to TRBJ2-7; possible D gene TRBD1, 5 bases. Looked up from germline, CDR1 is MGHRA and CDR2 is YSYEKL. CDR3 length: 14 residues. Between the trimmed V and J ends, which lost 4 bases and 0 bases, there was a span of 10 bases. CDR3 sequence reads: CASSPRVDSYEQYF. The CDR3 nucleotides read TGCGCCAGCAGCCCCAGGGTCGACTCCTACGAGCAGTACTTC.

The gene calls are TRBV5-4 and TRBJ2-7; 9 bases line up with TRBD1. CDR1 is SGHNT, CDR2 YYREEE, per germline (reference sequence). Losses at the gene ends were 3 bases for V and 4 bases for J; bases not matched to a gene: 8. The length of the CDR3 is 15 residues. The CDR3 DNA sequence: TGTGCCAGCAGCTACGGGACAGGGAATTTTTACGAGCAGTACTTC. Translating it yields CASSYGTGNFYEQYF.